The sample holds a few counts of the clone carrying this T cell receptor (beta chain). This sample is part of a study of T cells in Graves' hyperthyroidism and ophthalmopathy. Study-level information: Specimen type is peripheral blood, collected at initial diagnosis prior to any treatment.

The V gene's germline CDR1 is LNHNV and CDR2 YYDKDF (reference sequence). CDR3 length equals 12 residues. V was clipped by 0 bases and J by 6 bases, with 4 bases between them. There were TCR beta CDR3 regions amplified from RNA transcripts. During a first-round RT-PCR of the TCR CDR3, the HTBI primer set was used. TCRdb redid the calling of the multiplex PCR reads with MiXCR, one entry per CDR3 protein. The profile shows hundreds of thousands of distinct CDR3 sequences, about 15% of them singletons. Patients were excluded because of uncontrolled infection, other autoimmune disease, pregnancy or lactation. Diagnoses rested on clinical symptoms, serum thyroxine and TRAb, thyroid ultrasound and orbital computed tomography.

Sequences were obtained from blood. The rearrangement uses TRBV15 and TRBJ2-3, with D hard to call. The TCR sequence derives from a woman under 30 with Graves' hyperthyroidism. The CDR3 DNA is TGTGCCACCAGCAGAGATGGCGATACGCAGTATTTT. It specifies CATSRDGDTQYF.